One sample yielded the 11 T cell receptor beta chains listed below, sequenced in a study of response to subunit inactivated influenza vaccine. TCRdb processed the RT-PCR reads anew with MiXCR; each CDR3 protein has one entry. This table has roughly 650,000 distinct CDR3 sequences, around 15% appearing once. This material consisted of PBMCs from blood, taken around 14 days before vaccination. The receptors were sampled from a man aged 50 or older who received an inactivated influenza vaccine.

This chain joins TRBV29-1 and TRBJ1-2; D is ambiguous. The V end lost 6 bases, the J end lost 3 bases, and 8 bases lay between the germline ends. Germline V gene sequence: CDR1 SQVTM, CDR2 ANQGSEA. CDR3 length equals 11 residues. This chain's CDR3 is CSVGSYYGYTF. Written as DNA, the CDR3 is TGCAGCGTCGGGAGTTACTATGGCTACACCTTC.

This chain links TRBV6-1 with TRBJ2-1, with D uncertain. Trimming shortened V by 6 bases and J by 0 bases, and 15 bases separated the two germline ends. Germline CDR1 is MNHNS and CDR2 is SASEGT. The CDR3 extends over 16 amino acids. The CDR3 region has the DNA TGTGCCAGCAGCTCTCTACAGTTGGGCTCCTACAATGAGCAGTTCTTC. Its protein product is CASSSLQLGSYNEQFF.

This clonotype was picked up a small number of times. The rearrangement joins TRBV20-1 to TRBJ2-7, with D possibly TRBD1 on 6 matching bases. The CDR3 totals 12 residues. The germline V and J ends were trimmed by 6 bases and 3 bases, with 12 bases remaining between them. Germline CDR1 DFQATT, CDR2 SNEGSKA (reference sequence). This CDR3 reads CSALQQGYEQYF. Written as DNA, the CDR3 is TGCAGTGCCCTACAACAGGGCTACGAGCAGTACTTC.

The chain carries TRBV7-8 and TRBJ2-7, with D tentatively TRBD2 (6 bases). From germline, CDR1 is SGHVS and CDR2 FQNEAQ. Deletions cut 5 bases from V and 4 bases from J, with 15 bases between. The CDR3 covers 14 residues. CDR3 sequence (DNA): TGTGCCAGCAGCACCAGACTAGTGCGGTACGAGCAGTACTTC. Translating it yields CASSTRLVRYEQYF.

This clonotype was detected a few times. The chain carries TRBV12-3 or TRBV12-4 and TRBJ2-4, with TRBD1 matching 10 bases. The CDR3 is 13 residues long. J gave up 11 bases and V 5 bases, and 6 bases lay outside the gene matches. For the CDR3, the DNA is TGTGCCAGCAGTGGACGACAGGGGGCGGTTCAGTACTTC. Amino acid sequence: CASSGRQGAVQYF.

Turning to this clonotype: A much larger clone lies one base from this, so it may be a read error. The DNA for the CDR3 is TGCAGCGTTCACCATCGAGTGGATACGCAGTATTTT. Its protein is CSVHHRVDTQYF. V gene TRBV29-1 combines with J gene TRBJ2-3; D not resolved. V was shortened by 5 bases and J by 6 bases, with 12 bases between the two germline ends. Germline V gene lookup returns CDR1 SQVTM and CDR2 ANQGSEA. The CDR3 has 12 amino acids.

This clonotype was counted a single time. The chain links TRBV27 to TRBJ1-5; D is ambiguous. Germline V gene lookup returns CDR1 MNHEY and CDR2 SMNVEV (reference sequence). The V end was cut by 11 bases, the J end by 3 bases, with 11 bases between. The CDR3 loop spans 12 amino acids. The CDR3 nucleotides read TGTGCCTCCGGTAAATTCAATCAGCCCCAGCATTTT. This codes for CASGKFNQPQHF.

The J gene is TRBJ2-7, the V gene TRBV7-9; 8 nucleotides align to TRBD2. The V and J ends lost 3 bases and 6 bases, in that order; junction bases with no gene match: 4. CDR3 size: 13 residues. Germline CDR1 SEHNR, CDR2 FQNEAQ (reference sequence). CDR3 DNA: TGTGCCAGCAGCTTTCGGGAGGGCCCCGAGCAGTACTTC. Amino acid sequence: CASSFREGPEQYF.

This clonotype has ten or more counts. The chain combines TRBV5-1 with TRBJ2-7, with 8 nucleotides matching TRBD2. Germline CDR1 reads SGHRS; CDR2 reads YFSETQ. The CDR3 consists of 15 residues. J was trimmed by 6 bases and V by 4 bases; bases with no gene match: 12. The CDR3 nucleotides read TGCGCCAGCAGCCCAGGACTAGCCGTCGACCTCGAGCAGTACTTC. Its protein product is CASSPGLAVDLEQYF.

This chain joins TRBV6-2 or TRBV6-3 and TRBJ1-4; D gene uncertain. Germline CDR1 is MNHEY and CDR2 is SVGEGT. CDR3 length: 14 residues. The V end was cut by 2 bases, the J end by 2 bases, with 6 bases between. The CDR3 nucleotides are TGTGCCAGCAGTTACAATCGGACTAATGAAAAACTGTTTTTT. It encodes CASSYNRTNEKLFF.

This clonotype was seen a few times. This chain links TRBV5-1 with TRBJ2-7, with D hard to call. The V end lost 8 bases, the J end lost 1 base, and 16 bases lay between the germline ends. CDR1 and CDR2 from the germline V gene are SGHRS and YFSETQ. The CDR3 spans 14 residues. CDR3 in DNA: TGCGCCAGTACCACGACCGGAAATTCCTACGAGCAGTACTTC. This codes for CASTTTGNSYEQYF. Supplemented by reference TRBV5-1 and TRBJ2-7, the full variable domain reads KAGVTQTPRYLIKTRGQQVTLSCSPISGHRSVSWYQQTPGQGLQFLFEYFSETQRNKGNFPGRFSGRQFSNSRSEMNVSTLELGDSALYLCASTTTGNSYEQYFGPGTRLTVT.